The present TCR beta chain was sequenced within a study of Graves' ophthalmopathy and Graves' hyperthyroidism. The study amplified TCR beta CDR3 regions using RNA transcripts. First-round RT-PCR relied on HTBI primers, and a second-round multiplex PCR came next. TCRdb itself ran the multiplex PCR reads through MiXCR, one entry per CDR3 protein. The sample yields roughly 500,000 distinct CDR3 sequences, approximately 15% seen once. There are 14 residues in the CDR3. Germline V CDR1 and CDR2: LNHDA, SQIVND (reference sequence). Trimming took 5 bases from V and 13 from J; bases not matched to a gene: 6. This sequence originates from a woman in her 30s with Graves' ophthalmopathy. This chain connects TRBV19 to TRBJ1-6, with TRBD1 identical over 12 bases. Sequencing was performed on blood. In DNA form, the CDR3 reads TGTGCCAGTAGTTCCGGGACAGGGGGCCACCCCCTCCACTTT. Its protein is CASSSGTGGHPLHF.